This TCR beta chain was obtained from a study of T cell responses to AZD1222 COVID-19 vaccine. Regarding the study as a whole: At study baseline, merely five or six AZD1222 recipients were seropositive. Spike-specific TCRs gained breadth and depth after people received two AZD1222 doses. Reportedly, close to half of spike-specific TCRs are directed against unmutated variant regions.

This clone was picked up a small number of times. The antigen is undetermined. The study pooled second doses at about 4 or about 12 weeks. This table comes from immunoSEQ multiplex PCR, and its TCRdb copy is limited to in-frame clones, with some not included. This sample yields approximately 130,000 clones, of which approximately 88% are seen a single time; about 6% belongs to the top ten. This receptor was identified in an adult who received the AZD1222 COVID-19 vaccine. The starting material was peripheral blood, obtained 28 days after the second AZD1222 dose.

Here the CDR3 reads CASSSLTGFHEQYF. The CDR3 DNA reads TGCGCCAGCAGCAGTCTTACAGGGTTCCACGAGCAGTACTTC. The chain employs TRBV5-1 and TRBJ2-7; tentatively, D is TRBD1 (6 bases). CDR3 size: 14 residues. V was clipped by 4 bases and J by 5 bases, with 16 bases between them. Germline V gene sequence: CDR1 SGHRS, CDR2 YFSETQ.